This T cell receptor beta chain comes out of a study of OX40 agonist ivuxolimab in advanced cancers. Study background: Patients were dosed intravenously with ivuxolimab at 0.01 to 10 mg/kg every 2 weeks. Partial responses were recorded for three patients, including one with hepatocellular carcinoma and two with cutaneous melanoma.

Findings and limits, study-wide: With doses of 0.1 to 3.0 mg/kg, CD4+ and CD8+ blood T cells had undergone clonal expansion by week 6. Patients with a partial response at 0.1-3.0 mg/kg had among the lowest clonal expansion.

As for this clone: Antigen unknown.

Repertoires were generated with immunoSEQ multiplex PCR, while TCRdb's copy carries only in-frame clones and drops some. Of more than 55,000 clones listed, over 70% are singletons. The CDR3 contains 16 residues. Germline-derived CDR1 and CDR2 are SGHRS and YFSETQ. Losses at the gene ends were 4 bases for V and 6 bases for J; bases not matched to a gene: 6. The clonotype originates from an adult with an advanced solid tumor such as melanoma, head and neck, liver or kidney cancer. Sequencing was performed on CD4+ or CD8+ T cells sorted from blood, taken in a trial of the OX40 agonist ivuxolimab. This chain links TRBV5-1 with TRBJ2-1; 14 bases are a match to TRBD2. This chain's CDR3 is CASSEQTSGGVNEQFF. For the CDR3, the DNA is TGCGCCAGCAGCGAACAGACTAGCGGGGGGGTCAATGAGCAGTTCTTC.